The 19 T cell receptor beta chains below were found in one sample sequenced in a study of shared clonotypes between healthy human individuals. The naive CD8 subset, CD45RO-negative cells positively selected for CCR7, excluded terminally differentiated effector memory CD45RA+ cells. Only in-frame clones appear in the TCRdb table, and some are missing; sequencing was by immunoSEQ multiplex PCR. Seen here are about 1,800,000 clones, about 94% observed once, and the top ten hold 1% to 1.5%. Sequencing input: naive CD8+ T cells sorted from blood. These TCRs come from a man aged 18-30 years in good health.

The CDR3 reads CASSSGTGGFLETQYF. The DNA for the CDR3 is TGTGCCAGCAGCTCCGGGACAGGGGGCTTTCTTGAGACCCAGTACTTC. The rearrangement joins TRBV27 to TRBJ2-5; 12 bases map to TRBD1. Germline V gene lookup returns CDR1 MNHEY and CDR2 SMNVEV (reference sequence). The CDR3 has 16 residues. The trim removed 6 bases at V and 5 bases at J, leaving 10 bases unmatched.

In this sample, this clone turned up once. This sample includes further DNA sequences coding for the same CDR3. The V and J genes are TRBV5-6 and TRBJ2-7; TRBD1 matches at 10 bases. This CDR3 is 14 amino acids long. Germline trimming cut 0 bases from V and 4 bases from J; bases unmatched to any gene: 1. Germline assignment: CDR1 SGHDT and CDR2 YYEEEE. The CDR3 spells CASSLGDRGYEQYF. The CDR3 bases are TGTGCCAGCAGCTTGGGGGACAGGGGATACGAGCAGTACTTC.

The CDR3 region has the DNA TGTGCCAGCAGCATCTCGGGCGATACGCAGTATTTT. Translated: CASSISGDTQYF. The rearrangement links TRBV5-6 to TRBJ2-3; D not certain. This CDR3 is built from 12 residues. Trimming pared 4 bases from V and 6 bases from J, leaving 9 bases between. From germline, CDR1 is SGHDT and CDR2 YYEEEE.

Turning to this clone: Other DNA variants within this sample encode the same CDR3. The chain employs TRBV30 and TRBJ1-6; D might be TRBD1 (5 bases). The CDR3 covers 14 residues. Germline-derived CDR1 and CDR2 are GTSNPN and SVGIG (reference sequence). Deletions cut 5 bases from V and 4 bases from J, with 12 bases between. This CDR3 is CAWGTENYNSPLHF. The DNA of the CDR3 is TGTGCCTGGGGGACGGAGAATTATAATTCACCCCTCCACTTT. The variable domain in full, completed from reference TRBV30 and TRBJ1-6, reads SQTIHQWPATLVQPVGSPLSLECTVEGTSNPNLYWYRQAAGRGLQLLFYSVGIGQISSEVPQNLSASRPQDRQFILSSKKLLLSDSGFYLCAWGTENYNSPLHFGNGTRLTVT.

To note about this clone: Other nucleotide sequences in the sample specify the same CDR3. This chain joins TRBV7-2 and TRBJ2-1; D gene uncertain. Germline V gene sequence: CDR1 SGHTA, CDR2 FQGNSA. V lost 3 bases and J lost 4, with 7 bases in between. The CDR3 is 13 residues long. The CDR3 protein is CASSFPTYNEQFF. CDR3 sequence (DNA): TGTGCCAGCAGCTTTCCGACGTACAATGAGCAGTTCTTC.

This clone showed up just once. The V gene is TRBV28, the J gene TRBJ2-5, with 8 bases identical to TRBD1. J lost 1 base, V lost 7 bases, and 5 bases had no gene match. The CDR3 contains 14 residues. Germline V gene sequence: CDR1 MDHEN, CDR2 SYDVKM. This chain's CDR3 is CASTRQGLQETQYF. The CDR3 DNA reads as TGTGCCAGCACCAGACAGGGGCTCCAAGAGACCCAGTACTTC.

The chain couples TRBV27 to TRBJ1-1, with D hard to call. The CDR3 is made up of 15 amino acids. Germline V lookup: CDR1 MNHEY, CDR2 SMNVEV (reference sequence). The V end was cut by 2 bases, the J end by 2 bases, with 12 bases between. CDR3: CASSLNPAGNTEAFF. The CDR3 bases are TGTGCCAGCAGTTTAAACCCCGCGGGTAACACTGAAGCTTTCTTT.

The J gene is TRBJ2-3, the V gene TRBV28; 7 positions match TRBD2. J lost 3 bases, V lost 7 bases, and 16 bases had no gene match. This CDR3 spans 17 amino acids. Germline CDR1 MDHEN, CDR2 SYDVKM. The CDR3 DNA reads TGTGCCAGCACCTTCGAACTGGGGAGGGTTGGGACAGATACGCAGTATTTT. The encoded protein is CASTFELGRVGTDTQYF.

This chain connects TRBV7-8 to TRBJ2-3; 11 nucleotides align to TRBD2. The germline V gene encodes CDR1 SGHVS and CDR2 FQNEAQ. The CDR3 covers 18 residues. The V and J ends lost 1 base and 4 bases, in that order; junction bases with no gene match: 10. The DNA of the CDR3 is TGTGCCAGCAGCTTAGTTCTAGCGGGAGGCGAGATGGCAGATACGCAGTATTTT. Protein sequence: CASSLVLAGGEMADTQYF. Using reference TRBV7-8 and TRBJ2-3 for the parts outside the CDR3, the full variable domain is GAGVSQSPRYKVAKRGQDVALRCDPISGHVSLFWYQQALGQGPEFLTYFQNEAQLDKSGLPSDRFFAERPEGSVSTLKIQRTQQEDSAVYLCASSLVLAGGEMADTQYFGPGTRLTVL.

The V and J genes are TRBV13 and TRBJ1-2; the D gene is possibly TRBD1 (6 bases). The germline V gene has CDR1 PRHDT and CDR2 FYEKMQ (reference sequence). The CDR3 covers 16 residues. Trimming shortened V by 3 bases and J by 4 bases, and 18 bases separated the two germline ends. The CDR3 here is CASSLRNREAAYGYTF. Here the CDR3 DNA reads TGTGCCAGCAGCTTGCGTAACAGGGAAGCGGCCTATGGCTACACCTTC.

This sequence joins TRBV30 and TRBJ2-4, with a possible D match to TRBD1 (6 bases). CDR3 length: 15 amino acids. Trimming pared 2 bases from V and 6 bases from J, leaving 17 bases between. Germline CDR1 reads GTSNPN; CDR2 reads SVGIG (reference sequence). CDR3 residues: CAWSKDSETGNIQYF. The CDR3 bases are TGTGCCTGGAGTAAGGACAGCGAAACGGGAAACATTCAGTACTTC.

J is TRBJ2-1 and V is TRBV29-1; no clear D. V was shortened by 0 bases and J by 0 bases, with 0 bases between the two germline ends. CDR1 SQVTM and CDR2 ANQGSEA come from the germline V gene. This CDR3 is built from 12 residues. DNA for the CDR3: TGCAGCGTTGAAGACTCCTACAATGAGCAGTTCTTC. Encoded protein: CSVEDSYNEQFF.

The gene calls are TRBV28 and TRBJ2-7; D ambiguous. The V gene's germline CDR1 is MDHEN and CDR2 SYDVKM. The CDR3 runs to 13 residues. Trimming pared 7 bases from V and 2 bases from J, leaving 12 bases between. The CDR3 spells CASNEGRAYEQYF. CDR3 DNA: TGTGCCAGCAACGAAGGACGGGCCTACGAGCAGTACTTC.

The chain couples TRBV11-2 to TRBJ2-7, with 9 bases lining up with TRBD2. This CDR3 region has 16 residues. The J segment lost 2 bases and the V segment lost 1 base, leaving 6 bases of the junction unmatched. The germline CDR1 and CDR2 sequences are SGHAT and FQNNGV. The CDR3 coding sequence is TGTGCCAGCAGCTTAGCAGAGCGGGGGGTCGCCTACGAGCAGTACTTC. Its protein product is CASSLAERGVAYEQYF. Together with reference TRBV11-2 and TRBJ2-7, the CDR3 gives the full variable domain: EAGVAQSPRYKIIEKRQSVAFWCNPISGHATLYWYQQILGQGPKLLIQFQNNGVVDDSQLPKDRFSAERLKGVDSTLKIQPAKLEDSAVYLCASSLAERGVAYEQYFGPGTRLTVT.

The V gene is TRBV11-2, the J gene TRBJ2-3; D gene uncertain. This CDR3 is 16 amino acids long. Germline V gene data show CDR1 as SGHAT and CDR2 as FQNNGV. V was cut by 0 bases and J by 2 bases, with 12 bases left in between. For the CDR3, the DNA is TGTGCCAGCAGCTTAGATCTAATGGGCTACACAGATACGCAGTATTTT. It codes for CASSLDLMGYTDTQYF.

The chain couples TRBV30 to TRBJ1-5; weak D call: TRBD1 (6 bases). Per germline, CDR1 GTSNPN and CDR2 SVGIG (reference sequence). CDR3 length: 14 residues. Between the trimmed V and J ends, which lost 4 bases and 2 bases, there was a span of 12 bases. CDR3 region: CAWTSRGGNQPQHF. The CDR3 DNA is TGTGCCTGGACTAGCAGGGGAGGCAATCAGCCCCAGCATTTT.

The chain uses TRBV6-1 and TRBJ2-7; possibly TRBD1 for D (6 bases). CDR3 size: 12 residues. Germline lookup yields CDR1 MNHNS and CDR2 SASEGT. Deletions cut 7 bases from V and 0 bases from J, with 7 bases between. The CDR3 loop reads CASMDSSYEQYF. In nucleotides, the CDR3 is TGTGCCAGCATGGACAGCTCCTACGAGCAGTACTTC.

To note about this clone: Distinct nucleotide sequences in the sample also encode this CDR3. This chain uses TRBV7-9 with TRBJ2-2, with TRBD2 matching 12 bases. V shed 4 bases, J shed 1 base, and the junction held 1 base outside the gene matches. Looked up from germline, CDR1 is SEHNR and CDR2 is FQNEAQ (reference sequence). This CDR3 is 16 amino acids long. Here the CDR3 DNA reads TGTGCCAGCAGCTCGGGACTAGCGGGGAACACCGGGGAGCTGTTTTTT. Translation: CASSSGLAGNTGELFF.

With regard to this clone: This sample also contains other DNA sequences that code for the same CDR3. V gene TRBV9 combines with J gene TRBJ1-1; D is unclear. Trimming shortened V by 4 bases and J by 1 base, and 11 bases separated the two germline ends. The CDR3 is 14 amino acids. The germline V gene has CDR1 SGDLS and CDR2 YYNGEE. The CDR3, as DNA: TGTGCCAGCAGCCCGGGTGGCGGGAACACTGAAGCTTTCTTT. This encodes CASSPGGGNTEAFF.